Below, 27 T cell receptor beta chains from the same sample are listed, as sequenced in a study of T-cell memory formation after mild COVID-19. TCRdb processed the 5' RACE reads anew with MiXCR; each CDR3 protein has one entry. Among some 200,000 distinct CDR3 sequences listed, about 21% were seen once. Sequenced: PBMCs or a T cell subset sorted from them (not recorded which). The source is an adult woman who had mild COVID-19 (a few samples of this study predate the infection). Cell type and time point are not known.

The J gene is TRBJ2-7, the V gene TRBV6-1, with unresolved D. Germline V gene lookup returns CDR1 MNHNS and CDR2 SASEGT. Trimming stripped 2 bases from V and 1 base from J, with 6 bases between. The CDR3 is 13 amino acids. CDR3 residues: CASSEFRSYEQYF. CDR3 sequence (DNA): TGTGCCAGCAGTGAATTTAGGTCCTACGAGCAGTACTTC.

V is TRBV7-6 and J is TRBJ1-1, with 7 bases fitting TRBD1. There are 14 residues in the CDR3. The V gene end was trimmed by 1 base and the J gene end by 5 bases; junction bases not matched to a gene: 4. Germline CDR1 and CDR2: SGHVS and FNYEAQ. CDR3: CASSLGGGQTEAFF. In DNA form, the CDR3 reads TGTGCCAGCAGCTTAGGAGGGGGCCAGACTGAAGCTTTCTTT.

This clonotype was counted only a few times. The chain uses TRBV10-3 and TRBJ2-1; D is possibly TRBD2 (5 bases). The CDR3 is 14 amino acids. The germline CDR1 and CDR2 sequences are ENHRY and SYGVKD. Trimming pared 0 bases from V and 9 bases from J, leaving 12 bases between. The CDR3 bases are TGTGCCATCAGTGAGTCCGTCGGGAATAGTGAGCAGTTCTTC. This codes for CAISESVGNSEQFF.

The table lists this clonotype with a few counts. The V and J genes are TRBV20-1 and TRBJ2-7, with a possible D match to TRBD2 (5 bases). V was shortened by 1 base and J by 2 bases, with 15 bases between the two germline ends. Per the germline V gene, CDR1 is DFQATT and CDR2 is SNEGSKA (reference sequence). The CDR3 runs 15 residues. This CDR3 is CSARVRAGITYEQYF. As DNA, the CDR3 is TGCAGTGCTAGAGTCCGGGCGGGCATTACCTACGAGCAGTACTTC.

The chain is built from TRBV13 and TRBJ2-4; D might be TRBD1 (5 bases). The CDR3 sequence is 13 residues long. CDR1 and CDR2 (germline): PRHDT, FYEKMQ (reference sequence). Trimming cost V 1 base and J 8 bases, with 9 bases left between them. The CDR3 nucleotides read TGTGCCAGCAGCTTAGACAGGATGGACATTCAGTACTTC. This gives the protein CASSLDRMDIQYF.

The gene calls are TRBV9 and TRBJ2-1; a possible D gene is TRBD1 (6 bases). The CDR3 contains 13 residues. Germline V lookup: CDR1 SGDLS, CDR2 YYNGEE. V lost 3 bases and J 8 bases, leaving 12 bases between the germline ends. The CDR3 sequence is CASSGGHTDEQFF. The CDR3 coding sequence is TGTGCCAGCAGCGGGGGGCATACGGATGAGCAGTTCTTC.

This clonotype occurred a few times. The rearrangement joins TRBV7-9 to TRBJ2-3; D remains ambiguous. The CDR3 has 16 amino acids. CDR1 is SEHNR and CDR2 is FQNEAQ in the germline V gene (reference sequence). With 4 bases removed from V and 2 bases from J, the gap between germline ends came to 16 bases. The CDR3 spells CASSSRKPADTDTQYF. In DNA form, the CDR3 reads TGTGCCAGCAGCTCACGAAAACCCGCGGACACAGATACGCAGTATTTT. The full variable domain, rest sourced from reference TRBV7-9 and TRBJ2-3, is DTGVSQNPRHKITKRGQNVTFRCDPISEHNRLYWYRQTLGQGPEFLTYFQNEAQLEKSRLLSDRFSAERPKGSFSTLEIQRTEQGDSAMYLCASSSRKPADTDTQYFGPGTRLTVL.

V usage is TRBV29-1 and J usage is TRBJ1-5; a possible D gene is TRBD1 (5 bases). The germline V gene encodes CDR1 SQVTM and CDR2 ANQGSEA. The CDR3 extends over 14 amino acids. The V end was cut by 0 bases, the J end by 7 bases, with 13 bases between. CDR3 sequence (DNA): TGCAGCGTTGAAGATCCAGAAGGGGCCCAGCCCCAGCATTTT. Its translation is CSVEDPEGAQPQHF.

This clonotype has more than one count but fewer than ten. The chain joins TRBV29-1 to TRBJ2-3, with D maybe TRBD1 (5 bases). Trimming pared 3 bases from V and 2 bases from J, leaving 18 bases between. The CDR3 length is 16 residues. Germline V gene sequence: CDR1 SQVTM, CDR2 ANQGSEA. CDR3 DNA: TGCAGCGTTGACCCCCAGAGCCAGGGCCTCACAGATACGCAGTATTTT. Translated: CSVDPQSQGLTDTQYF.

This clonotype was seen more than once but under ten times. The chain recombines TRBV7-8 with TRBJ1-5; weak D call: TRBD1 (6 bases). CDR1 is SGHVS and CDR2 is FQNEAQ in the germline V gene. CDR3 length: 19 residues. Trimming took off 1 base at V and 2 bases at J, with 21 bases between the two ends. CDR3 coding DNA: TGTGCCAGCAGCTTAGAATTCTCCCACAGGGAGGAAGGCAATCAGCCCCAGCATTTT. It specifies CASSLEFSHREEGNQPQHF.

This chain links TRBV6-4 with TRBJ2-2; no clear D. Germline V gene data show CDR1 as MRHNA and CDR2 as SNTAGT. There are 17 residues in the CDR3. Trimming took off 0 bases at V and 1 base at J, with 12 bases between the two ends. The CDR3 nucleotides are TGTGCCAGCAGTGACTCGGTTGTCTTCCGGAACACCGGGGAGCTGTTTTTT. Protein sequence: CASSDSVVFRNTGELFF.

The J gene is TRBJ2-5, the V gene TRBV7-8; 11 bases are a match to TRBD2. Germline CDR1 reads SGHVS; CDR2 reads FQNEAQ. The length of the CDR3 is 16 residues. The V segment lost 7 bases and the J segment 5 bases; nucleotides outside the gene matches: 12. The CDR3 spells CASTPTRLAGRETQYF. CDR3 in DNA: TGTGCCAGCACCCCCACCCGACTAGCGGGGAGGGAGACCCAGTACTTC.

The rearrangement uses TRBV29-1 and TRBJ1-1, with D perhaps TRBD1 (5 bases). The CDR3 loop spans 16 amino acids. Germline CDR1 is SQVTM and CDR2 is ANQGSEA. V was clipped by 4 bases and J by 0 bases, with 18 bases between them. This CDR3 reads CSVVYLATELNTEAFF. The CDR3 nucleotides are TGCAGCGTTGTTTATTTGGCGACAGAATTGAACACTGAAGCTTTCTTT. Looking up the rest from reference TRBV29-1 and TRBJ1-1 gives the full variable domain: SAVISQKPSRDICQRGTSLTIQCQVDSQVTMMFWYRQQPGQSLTLIATANQGSEATYESGFVIDKFPISRPNLTFSTLTVSNMSPEDSSIYLCSVVYLATELNTEAFFGQGTRLTVV.

The table lists this clonotype with a few counts. This chain links TRBV29-1 with TRBJ1-2; D gene ambiguous. This CDR3 is built from 14 residues. The V gene lost 4 bases and the J gene lost 0 bases, with 12 bases spanning the gap. Germline assignment: CDR1 SQVTM and CDR2 ANQGSEA. DNA for the CDR3: TGCAGCGTTGTTCCGGCTACCGCTAACTATGGCTACACCTTC. The encoded protein is CSVVPATANYGYTF.

There are a few counts of this clonotype. This rearrangement joins TRBV5-1 to TRBJ2-3; possibly TRBD2 for D (6 bases). CDR3 length: 13 residues. V was cut by 7 bases and J by 3 bases, with 12 bases left in between. The V gene's germline CDR1 is SGHRS and CDR2 YFSETQ. As DNA, the CDR3 is TGCGCCAGCGTAGCGGAAGGGACAGATACGCAGTATTTT. It specifies CASVAEGTDTQYF.

To note about this clonotype: An end of the junction does not agree with germline; a read error may underlie this. V is TRBV7-7 and J is TRBJ2-2; the D is unclear. The CDR3 runs to 13 residues. Germline V lookup: CDR1 SSHAT, CDR2 FNYEAQ (reference sequence). The CDR3 reads CASSSIDTGELFF. The CDR3 DNA follows: TGTGCTAGCAGCTCCATAGACACCGGGGAGCTGTTTTTT.

This chain's CDR3 is CALTGGALDTEAFF. The DNA of the CDR3 is TGTGCCCTCACAGGGGGCGCTTTGGACACTGAAGCTTTCTTT. This chain links TRBV7-9 with TRBJ1-1; the match to TRBD1 covers 9 bases. Trimming took 11 bases from V and 3 from J; bases not matched to a gene: 10. The CDR3 runs 14 residues. Germline V gives CDR1 SEHNR, CDR2 FQNEAQ (reference sequence).

This clonotype was counted only a few times. This chain uses TRBV5-5 with TRBJ1-1; D call uncertain. The CDR3 length is 14 residues. Trimming stripped 5 bases from V and 3 bases from J, with 14 bases between. Germline V gene sequence: CDR1 SGHKS, CDR2 YYEKEE (reference sequence). As DNA, the CDR3 is TGTGCCAGCAGTTCTACCCCGCCTGACACTGAAGCTTTCTTT. It codes for CASSSTPPDTEAFF. Filled out from reference TRBV5-5 and TRBJ1-1, the complete variable domain reads DAGVTQSPTHLIKTRGQQVTLRCSPISGHKSVSWYQQVLGQGPQFIFQYYEKEERGRGNFPDRFSARQFPNYSSELNVNALLLGDSALYLCASSSTPPDTEAFFGQGTRLTVV.

The sample holds a few counts of this clonotype. The rearrangement joins TRBV7-8 to TRBJ2-3; D is undetermined. Germline loops: CDR1 SGHVS, CDR2 FQNEAQ. CDR3 length equals 14 residues. V lost 3 bases to trimming and J lost 4 bases, with 11 bases between them. CDR3 DNA sequence: TGTGCCAGCAGCTTCGTGGCTACGGCAGATACGCAGTATTTT. This gives the protein CASSFVATADTQYF.

The genes are TRBV7-3 and TRBJ2-1; the match to TRBD1 covers 7 bases. V shed 7 bases and J 3 bases; nucleotides not matched to a gene: 9. The CDR3 is made up of 15 amino acids. Germline assignment: CDR1 SGHTA and CDR2 FQGTGA. This chain's CDR3 is CASNRRGQIYNEQFF. The DNA for the CDR3 is TGTGCCAGCAACCGCAGGGGACAGATCTACAATGAGCAGTTCTTC.

The sample holds a few counts of this clonotype. The V gene is TRBV5-1, the J gene TRBJ1-2; D not certain. The CDR3 runs 13 residues. V dropped 4 bases and J dropped 5 bases, with 12 bases sitting between them. Per germline, CDR1 SGHRS and CDR2 YFSETQ. CDR3 amino acids: CASSPPEAYGYTF. The CDR3 DNA follows: TGCGCCAGCAGCCCACCGGAGGCATATGGCTACACCTTC.

This clonotype was observed a handful of times. The gene calls are TRBV4-1 and TRBJ2-5, with 10 bases matching TRBD1. CDR1 is MGHRA, CDR2 YSYEKL, per germline. The CDR3 is 17 amino acids. The ends lost 0 bases at V and 5 bases at J; junction bases unmatched: 9. CDR3 amino acids: CASSQDFPTGGWETQYF. The CDR3, as DNA: TGCGCCAGCAGCCAAGATTTCCCGACAGGGGGCTGGGAGACCCAGTACTTC.

This clonotype was seen a few times. The V gene is TRBV7-9, the J gene TRBJ2-7; D might be TRBD1 or TRBD2, each matching 5 bases. Trimming stripped 1 base from V and 3 bases from J, with 10 bases between. In germline, CDR1 is SEHNR, CDR2 FQNEAQ (reference sequence). This CDR3 comprises 14 residues. The CDR3 coding sequence is TGTGCCAGCAGCTTAGGGACACTAGACTACGAGCAGTACTTC. It is translated as CASSLGTLDYEQYF.

The chain carries TRBV6-5 and TRBJ1-2; D is possibly TRBD1 (6 bases). The CDR3 consists of 15 residues. Looked up from germline, CDR1 is MNHEY and CDR2 is SVGAGI. With 1 base removed from V and 7 bases from J, the gap between germline ends came to 16 bases. CDR3 sequence (DNA): TGTGCCAGCAGTTACTTCCCCGGGGGCGAAGGTGGCTACACCTTC. Translated: CASSYFPGGEGGYTF.

This clonotype showed up just a few times. CDR3 bases: TGCGCCAGCAGCCTCCGGGACTACCGGGCGGAGACCCAGTACTTC. It specifies CASSLRDYRAETQYF. The gene calls are TRBV5-1 and TRBJ2-5, with TRBD2 matching over 7 bases. The CDR3 spans 15 residues. Germline V CDR1 and CDR2: SGHRS, YFSETQ. The ends lost 4 bases at V and 5 bases at J; junction bases unmatched: 11.

The V gene is TRBV7-9, the J gene TRBJ2-3, with D perhaps matching TRBD2 (6 bases). Trimming cost V 5 bases and J 2 bases, with 11 bases left between them. This CDR3 is 14 amino acids long. Germline-derived CDR1 and CDR2 are SEHNR and FQNEAQ (reference sequence). CDR3 loop: CASSLGGNTDTQYF. CDR3 bases: TGTGCCAGCAGCCTAGGCGGGAACACAGATACGCAGTATTTT.

This clonotype turned up a few times. This chain links TRBV10-3 with TRBJ2-7; 11 bases align to TRBD1. Unmatched junction bases numbered 6, after V lost 6 bases and J lost 5 bases. This CDR3 region has 14 residues. Germline V gene sequence: CDR1 ENHRY, CDR2 SYGVKD. This CDR3 is CAISPGQGVNEQYF. The CDR3, as DNA: TGTGCCATCAGCCCGGGACAGGGGGTTAACGAGCAGTACTTC.